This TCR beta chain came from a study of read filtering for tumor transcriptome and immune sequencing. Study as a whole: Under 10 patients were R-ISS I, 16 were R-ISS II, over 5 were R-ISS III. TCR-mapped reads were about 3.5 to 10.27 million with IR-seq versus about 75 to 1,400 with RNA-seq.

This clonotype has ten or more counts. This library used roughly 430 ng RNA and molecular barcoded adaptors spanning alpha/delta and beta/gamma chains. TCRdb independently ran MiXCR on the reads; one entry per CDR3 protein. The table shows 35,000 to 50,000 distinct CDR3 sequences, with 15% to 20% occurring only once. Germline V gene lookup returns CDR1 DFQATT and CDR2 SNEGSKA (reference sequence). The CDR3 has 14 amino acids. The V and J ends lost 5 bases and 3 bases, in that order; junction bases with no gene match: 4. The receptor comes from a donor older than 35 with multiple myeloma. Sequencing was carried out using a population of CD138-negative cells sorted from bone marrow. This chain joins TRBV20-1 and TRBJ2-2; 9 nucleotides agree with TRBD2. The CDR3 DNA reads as TGCAGTGCTGATAGCGGGGGACACACCGGGGAGCTGTTTTTT. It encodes CSADSGGHTGELFF.